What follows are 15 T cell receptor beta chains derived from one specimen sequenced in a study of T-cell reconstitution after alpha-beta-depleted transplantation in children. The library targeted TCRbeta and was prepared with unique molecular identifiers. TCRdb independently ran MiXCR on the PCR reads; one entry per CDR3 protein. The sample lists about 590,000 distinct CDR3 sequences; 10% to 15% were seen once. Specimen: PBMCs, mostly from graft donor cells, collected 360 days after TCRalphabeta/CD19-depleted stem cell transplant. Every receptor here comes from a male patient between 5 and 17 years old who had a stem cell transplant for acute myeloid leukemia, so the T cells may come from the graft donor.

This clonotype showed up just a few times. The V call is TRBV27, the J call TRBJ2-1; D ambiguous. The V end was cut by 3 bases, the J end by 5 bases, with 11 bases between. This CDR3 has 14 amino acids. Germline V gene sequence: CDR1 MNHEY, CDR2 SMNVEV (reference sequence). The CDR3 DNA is TGTGCCAGCAGTTTGATTGGACGCCACAATGAGCAGTTCTTC. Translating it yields CASSLIGRHNEQFF.

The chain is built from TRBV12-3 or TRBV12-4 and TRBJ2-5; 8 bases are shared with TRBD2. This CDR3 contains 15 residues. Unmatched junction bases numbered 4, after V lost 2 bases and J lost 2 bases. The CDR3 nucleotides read TGTGCCAGCAGTTTAACACTAGCGGAACAAGAGACCCAGTACTTC. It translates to CASSLTLAEQETQYF.

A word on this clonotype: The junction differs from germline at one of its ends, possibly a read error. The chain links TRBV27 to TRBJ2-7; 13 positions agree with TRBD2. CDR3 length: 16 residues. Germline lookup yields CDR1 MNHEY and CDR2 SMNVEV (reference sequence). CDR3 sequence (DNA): TGTGTCAGCAGTTCGTCACTAGCGGGAGGGACCTACGAGCAGTACTTC. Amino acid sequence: CVSSSSLAGGTYEQYF.

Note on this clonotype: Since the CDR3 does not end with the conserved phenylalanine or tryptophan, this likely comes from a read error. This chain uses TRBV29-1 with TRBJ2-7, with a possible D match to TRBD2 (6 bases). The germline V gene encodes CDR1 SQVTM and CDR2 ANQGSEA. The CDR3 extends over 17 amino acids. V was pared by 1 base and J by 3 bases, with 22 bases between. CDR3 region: CSVEGHFVGGGNYEQYY. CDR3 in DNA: TGCAGCGTTGAAGGTCATTTCGTAGGAGGCGGGAACTACGAGCAGTACTAC.

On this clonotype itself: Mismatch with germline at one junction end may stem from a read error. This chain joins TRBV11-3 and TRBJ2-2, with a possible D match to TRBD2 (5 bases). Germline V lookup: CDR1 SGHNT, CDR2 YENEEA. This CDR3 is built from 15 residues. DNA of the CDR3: TGTGCCAGCAGCCTAGAGGTCGCGGGCACCGGGGAGCTGTTTTTT. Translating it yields CASSLEVAGTGELFF.

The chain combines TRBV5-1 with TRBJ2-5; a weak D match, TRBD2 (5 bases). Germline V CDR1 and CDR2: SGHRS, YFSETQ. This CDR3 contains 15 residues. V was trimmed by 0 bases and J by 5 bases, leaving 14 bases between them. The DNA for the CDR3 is TGCGCCAGCAGCTTGGGCCGGGGTCTGGAGGAGACCCAGTACTTC. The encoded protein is CASSLGRGLEETQYF.

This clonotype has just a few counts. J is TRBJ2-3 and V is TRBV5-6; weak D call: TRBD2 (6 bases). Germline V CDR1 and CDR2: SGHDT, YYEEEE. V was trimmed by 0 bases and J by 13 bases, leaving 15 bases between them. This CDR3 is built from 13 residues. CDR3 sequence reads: CASSLGGAGFEYF. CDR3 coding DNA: TGTGCCAGCAGCTTGGGCGGGGCCGGTTTTGAGTATTTT.

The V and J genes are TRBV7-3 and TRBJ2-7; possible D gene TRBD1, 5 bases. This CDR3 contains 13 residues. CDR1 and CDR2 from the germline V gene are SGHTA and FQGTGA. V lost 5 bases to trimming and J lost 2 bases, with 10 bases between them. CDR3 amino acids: CASSPTATYEQYF. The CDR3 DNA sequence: TGTGCCAGCAGCCCGACAGCCACCTACGAGCAGTACTTC.

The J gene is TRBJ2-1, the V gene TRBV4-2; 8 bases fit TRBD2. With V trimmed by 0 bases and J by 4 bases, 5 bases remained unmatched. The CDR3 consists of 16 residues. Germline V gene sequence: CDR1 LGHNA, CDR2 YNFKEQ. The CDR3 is CASSQEAAGAYNEQFF. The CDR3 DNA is TGTGCCAGCAGCCAAGAGGCAGCGGGAGCATACAATGAGCAGTTCTTC.

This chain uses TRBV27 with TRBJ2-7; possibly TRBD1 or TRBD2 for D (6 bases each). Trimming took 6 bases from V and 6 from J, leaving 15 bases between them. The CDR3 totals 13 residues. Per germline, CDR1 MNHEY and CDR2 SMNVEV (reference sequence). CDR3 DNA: TGTGCCAGCAGCCTATTAGGGGGGTCCGAGCAGTACTTC. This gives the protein CASSLLGGSEQYF.

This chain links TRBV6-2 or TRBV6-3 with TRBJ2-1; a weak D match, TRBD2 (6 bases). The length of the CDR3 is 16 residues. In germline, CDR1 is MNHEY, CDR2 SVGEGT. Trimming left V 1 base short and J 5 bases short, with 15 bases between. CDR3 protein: CASSYYLGSPHNEQFF. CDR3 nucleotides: TGTGCCAGCAGTTACTATCTCGGGAGTCCCCACAATGAGCAGTTCTTC.

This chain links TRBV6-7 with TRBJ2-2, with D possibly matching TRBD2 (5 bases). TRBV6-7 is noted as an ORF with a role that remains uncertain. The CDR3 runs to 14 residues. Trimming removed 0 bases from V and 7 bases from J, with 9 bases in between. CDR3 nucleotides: TGTGCCAGCAGTTACTCCGCGACTAACGGGGAGCTGTTTTTT. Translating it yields CASSYSATNGELFF.

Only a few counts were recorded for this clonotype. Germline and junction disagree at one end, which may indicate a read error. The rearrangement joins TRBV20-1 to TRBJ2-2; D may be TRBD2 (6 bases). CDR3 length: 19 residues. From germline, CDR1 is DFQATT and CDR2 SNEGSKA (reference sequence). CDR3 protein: CSARVQRALQRENAGELFF. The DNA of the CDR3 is TGCAGTGCTAGAGTTCAGCGGGCCCTCCAGAGGGAGAACGCCGGGGAGCTGTTTTTT.

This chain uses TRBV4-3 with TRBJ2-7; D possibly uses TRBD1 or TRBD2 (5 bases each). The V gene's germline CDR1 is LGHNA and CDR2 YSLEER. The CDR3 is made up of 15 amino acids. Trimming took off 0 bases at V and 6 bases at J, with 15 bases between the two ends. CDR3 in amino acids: CASSQDPEGWAEQYF. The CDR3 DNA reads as TGCGCCAGCAGCCAAGATCCCGAGGGGTGGGCCGAGCAGTACTTC.

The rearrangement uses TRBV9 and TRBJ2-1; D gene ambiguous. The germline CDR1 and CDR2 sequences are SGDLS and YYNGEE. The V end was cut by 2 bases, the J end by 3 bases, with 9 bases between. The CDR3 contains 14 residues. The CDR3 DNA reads TGTGCCAGCAGCGTCGGAGTGAACTACAATGAGCAGTTCTTC. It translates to CASSVGVNYNEQFF.